A selection of T cell receptor beta chains follows, all from one sample in a study of response to subunit inactivated influenza vaccine. TCRdb reprocessed the RT-PCR reads via MiXCR and lists one record per CDR3 protein. The table lists about 650,000 distinct CDR3 sequences, approximately 15% of them singletons. Sequenced here: PBMCs from blood, sampled approximately 12 days after vaccination. These receptors were collected from a man between 45 and 60 years old who received an inactivated influenza vaccine. Each CDR3 is given with its conserved first and last residue. D genes are given only for firm matches. Not all rows give a size; the values are once, few, many and, for expanded clones, a class.

j_call: TRBJ2-1
d_call: TRBD2
v_call: TRBV28
clone_size: many
cdr3_aa: CASSLGAGAYEQFF

j_call: TRBJ1-2
d_call: TRBD1
v_call: TRBV12-3/TRBV12-4
clone_size: .
cdr3_aa: CASTKHRDSYGYTF

j_call: TRBJ2-2
d_call: .
v_call: TRBV21-1
clone_size: .
cdr3_aa: CASGDRTSTGELFF

j_call: TRBJ2-5
d_call: .
v_call: TRBV12-3/TRBV12-4
clone_size: once
cdr3_aa: CASNNFVGPERQTQYF

j_call: TRBJ1-1
d_call: .
v_call: TRBV18
clone_size: .
cdr3_aa: CASSPPIRWTEAFF

j_call: TRBJ1-4
d_call: TRBD1
v_call: TRBV5-5
clone_size: .
cdr3_aa: CASSRMPRDSYNEKLFF

j_call: TRBJ1-1
d_call: .
v_call: TRBV7-8
clone_size: few
cdr3_aa: CASSLASGGRNTEAFF

j_call: TRBJ2-3
d_call: TRBD2
v_call: TRBV5-1
clone_size: few
cdr3_aa: CASGVSGGYTDTQYF

j_call: TRBJ2-3
d_call: TRBD2
v_call: TRBV29-1
clone_size: many
cdr3_aa: CSVEVLLAGGLVTDTQYF

j_call: TRBJ2-2
d_call: .
v_call: TRBV10-3
clone_size: .
cdr3_aa: CAISRQPPMGDTNTGELFF

j_call: TRBJ2-6
d_call: .
v_call: TRBV14
clone_size: few
cdr3_aa: CASSRGVSSGANVLTF

j_call: TRBJ2-5
d_call: TRBD1
v_call: TRBV18
clone_size: .
cdr3_aa: CASSLPGTDLETQYF

j_call: TRBJ2-7
d_call: .
v_call: TRBV4-2
clone_size: few
cdr3_aa: CASSQVASYEQYF

j_call: TRBJ2-4
d_call: .
v_call: TRBV11-3
clone_size: .
cdr3_aa: CASSLDVGGIQYF

j_call: TRBJ2-7
d_call: TRBD2
v_call: TRBV29-1
clone_size: few
cdr3_aa: CSGRLAGAYEQYF

j_call: TRBJ1-3
d_call: .
v_call: TRBV4-2
clone_size: many
cdr3_aa: CASSHTQAGTGNTIYF

j_call: TRBJ2-1
d_call: .
v_call: TRBV6-1
clone_size: few
cdr3_aa: CASRDFYNANEQFF

j_call: TRBJ2-7
d_call: .
v_call: TRBV2
clone_size: few
cdr3_aa: CASSEERRLGEQYF

j_call: TRBJ2-7
d_call: TRBD2
v_call: TRBV7-6
clone_size: few
cdr3_aa: CASSLAGDYYEQYF

j_call: TRBJ2-5
d_call: .
v_call: TRBV5-5
clone_size: .
cdr3_aa: CAIKRDTAGETQYF

j_call: TRBJ2-2
d_call: .
v_call: TRBV4-3
clone_size: few
cdr3_aa: CASSQSPAGGGVGELFF

j_call: TRBJ1-1
d_call: .
v_call: TRBV5-1
clone_size: few
cdr3_aa: CASSQGHGLNTEAFF

j_call: TRBJ2-1
d_call: TRBD2
v_call: TRBV9
clone_size: few
cdr3_aa: CASSGPQPGLAYNEQFF

j_call: TRBJ2-7
d_call: .
v_call: TRBV12-3/TRBV12-4
clone_size: .
cdr3_aa: CASSLRKPGAYEQYF

j_call: TRBJ1-2
d_call: .
v_call: TRBV7-9
clone_size: .
cdr3_aa: CASSLGVGRVDGYTF

j_call: TRBJ2-3
d_call: TRBD2
v_call: TRBV7-2
clone_size: .
cdr3_aa: CASSSVAGDTQYF

j_call: TRBJ2-1
d_call: .
v_call: TRBV6-5
clone_size: .
cdr3_aa: CASSYSRGSGPWGVVEQFF

j_call: TRBJ2-7
d_call: .
v_call: TRBV14
clone_size: .
cdr3_aa: CASSQMGRNYEQYF

j_call: TRBJ1-1
d_call: .
v_call: TRBV6-5
clone_size: .
cdr3_aa: CASSYSGGEIEAFF

j_call: TRBJ2-7
d_call: TRBD1
v_call: TRBV5-1
clone_size: few
cdr3_aa: CASRGWGSGTGPNEQYF

j_call: TRBJ2-1
d_call: TRBD2
v_call: TRBV27
clone_size: .
cdr3_aa: CASSPFLGLENEQFF

j_call: TRBJ1-3
d_call: .
v_call: TRBV28
clone_size: .
cdr3_aa: CASSLLASSSGNTIYF

j_call: TRBJ1-1
d_call: .
v_call: TRBV29-1
clone_size: few
cdr3_aa: CSVVLDVEAFF

j_call: TRBJ2-7
d_call: TRBD1
v_call: TRBV6-1
clone_size: few
cdr3_aa: CASRSDAGGYEQYF

j_call: TRBJ1-1
d_call: TRBD1
v_call: TRBV4-1
clone_size: few
cdr3_aa: CASSHGGQEAFF